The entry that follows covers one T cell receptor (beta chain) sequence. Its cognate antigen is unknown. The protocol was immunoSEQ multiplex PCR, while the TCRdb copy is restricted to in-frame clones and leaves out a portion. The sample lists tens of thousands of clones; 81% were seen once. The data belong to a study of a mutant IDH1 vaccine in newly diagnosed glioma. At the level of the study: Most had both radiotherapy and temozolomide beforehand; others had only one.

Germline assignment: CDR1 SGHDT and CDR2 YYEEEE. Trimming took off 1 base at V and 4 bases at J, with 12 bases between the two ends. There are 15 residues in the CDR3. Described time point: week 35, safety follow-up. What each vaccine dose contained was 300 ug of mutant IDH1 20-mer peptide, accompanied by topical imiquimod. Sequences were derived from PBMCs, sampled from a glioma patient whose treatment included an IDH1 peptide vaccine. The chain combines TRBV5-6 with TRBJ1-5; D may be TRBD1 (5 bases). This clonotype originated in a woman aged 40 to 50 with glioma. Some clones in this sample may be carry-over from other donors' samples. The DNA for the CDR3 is TGTGCCAGCAGCTTGAGTGGGGCAGGTAATCAGCCCCAGCATTTT. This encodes CASSLSGAGNQPQHF.